Listed below are T cell receptor beta chains from one sample, sequenced in a study of shared clonotypes between healthy human individuals. Assay used: immunoSEQ multiplex PCR; TCRdb lists only in-frame clones, some missing. The top ten clones hold 0.36% of a sample with around 2.5 million clones, 93% of them seen once. Source material: naive CD4+ T cells from PBMCs. The receptor source for this set is a young man in good health. Some clones in this sample may be carry-over from other donors' samples. Both conserved end residues are part of each CDR3. Fields, in order: J gene, V gene, CDR3 protein.

>TRBJ2-1|TRBV5-4
CASSPTRDGASYNEQFF
>TRBJ1-6|TRBV30
CAWSVNDYNSPLHF
>TRBJ2-6|TRBV4-1
CASKGSGANVLTF
>TRBJ2-3|TRBV11-2
CASSLVWGTGDTQYF
>TRBJ1-2|TRBV6-5
CASSYSKWGGTYGYTF
>TRBJ2-1|TRBV28
CASRLNYNEQFF
>TRBJ2-1|TRBV7-3
CASSTGLAGYNEQFF
>TRBJ1-2|TRBV28
CASRPLGGTGLYGYTF
>TRBJ1-5|TRBV2
CASRADSKNNQPQHF
>TRBJ2-7|TRBV7-9
CASSIRTSGPGRYEQYF
>TRBJ2-7|TRBV6-5
CASSARGSSYEQYF
>TRBJ2-1|TRBV11-2
CASSPGTSFNEQFF
>TRBJ2-7|TRBV7-9
CASSLAPGLAAYEQYF
>TRBJ2-2|TRBV5-1
CASSGLAGEAGELFF
>TRBJ2-1|TRBV12-5
CASGPGTSGRWPYNEQFF
>TRBJ2-6|TRBV6-1
CASRTGNSGANVLTF
>TRBJ2-7|TRBV18
CASSQTTGRLSYEQYF
>TRBJ2-4|TRBV30
CAWSRSPGTSVFNIQYF
>TRBJ2-3|TRBV6-1
CASRGSGTDTQYF
>TRBJ2-2|TRBV18
CASSPPNAGATTGELFF
>TRBJ2-7|TRBV29-1
CSVQPQREEGEQYF
>TRBJ2-1|TRBV5-1
CATAGGVNNEQFF
>TRBJ2-5|TRBV5-4
CASSLGRETQYF
>TRBJ2-1|TRBV5-1
CASLRGESSNEQFF
>TRBJ1-5|TRBV28
CASQGVSFDQPQHF
>TRBJ1-6|TRBV27
CASRIPPGTANSPLHF
>TRBJ1-2|TRBV6-5
CASSQGQDYTF
>TRBJ2-7|TRBV27
CASSLVGRSSYEQYF
>TRBJ1-2|TRBV28
CASSTPTGNYGYTF
>TRBJ1-5|TRBV7-2
CASSLTVKQGQPQHF
>TRBJ1-3|TRBV7-2
CASSSGDIPTATIYF
>TRBJ1-5|TRBV28
CASSFWRGFGNQPQHF
>TRBJ2-5|TRBV7-3
CASSPGQEQETQYF